The 32 T cell receptor beta chains in this list originate from one sample, sequenced in a study of human T cells and chemical hapten exposure. The time point is: patch test 1, 2 weeks after DPC sensitization. Treatment described: therapeutic diphenylcyclopropenone sensitization with weekly scalp DPC. TCRdb re-called the RACE reads with MiXCR, one entry per CDR3 protein. The table lists about 340,000 distinct CDR3 sequences, about 7% of them singletons. Source: whole blood, taken in connection with sensitization to the hapten diphenylcyclopropenone (DPC). These receptors originate from a woman between 18 and 29 years old with alopecia areata. Some clones in this sample may be carry-over from other donors' samples.

The genes are TRBV10-3 and TRBJ1-4; the D gene is possibly TRBD1 (5 bases). CDR1 is ENHRY and CDR2 is SYGVKD in the germline V gene. The CDR3 contains 14 residues. Trimming pared 0 bases from V and 10 bases from J, leaving 12 bases between. CDR3 residues: CAISESAGRGKLFF. CDR3 nucleotide sequence: TGTGCCATCAGTGAGTCGGCTGGGAGGGGAAAACTGTTTTTT.

This clonotype was recorded many times. The CDR3 region has the DNA TGTGCCAGCAGTTACTCCCGGACAGGCGGAGAGGACTATGGCTACACCTTC. Protein product: CASSYSRTGGEDYGYTF. V and J are TRBV6-2 or TRBV6-3 and TRBJ1-2; 7 positions match TRBD1. V lost 0 bases to trimming and J lost 3 bases; unmatched junction nucleotides: 10. This CDR3 is built from 17 residues. The germline V gene has CDR1 MNHEY and CDR2 SVGEGT.

This clonotype was picked up many times. The chain has TRBV20-1 and TRBJ2-3; 7 positions agree with TRBD2. CDR3 size: 13 residues. Germline CDR1 reads DFQATT; CDR2 reads SNEGSKA (reference sequence). J lost 0 bases, V lost 6 bases, and 3 bases had no gene match. This CDR3 reads CSANSGSTDTQYF. CDR3 nucleotide sequence: TGCAGTGCAAATAGCGGGAGCACAGATACGCAGTATTTT.

At least ten counts were recorded for this clonotype. V gene TRBV5-4 combines with J gene TRBJ1-1, with a possible D match to TRBD1 (6 bases). Trimming pared 3 bases from V and 0 bases from J, leaving 12 bases between. Germline V gene sequence: CDR1 SGHNT, CDR2 YYREEE (reference sequence). The CDR3 spans 15 residues. Written as DNA, the CDR3 is TGTGCCAGCAGCTCCTTGTGGGGGCTGAACACTGAAGCTTTCTTT. The encoded protein is CASSSLWGLNTEAFF.

This clonotype has only a few counts. The chain employs TRBV6-4 and TRBJ2-3; D is uncertain. Germline CDR1 MRHNA, CDR2 SNTAGT. The germline V and J ends were trimmed by 3 bases and 0 bases, with 10 bases remaining between them. This CDR3 spans 15 amino acids. As DNA, the CDR3 is TGTGCCAGCAGTGAATCGTCGGATAGCACAGATACGCAGTATTTT. It yields the protein CASSESSDSTDTQYF.

This clonotype was seen at least ten times. The rearrangement joins TRBV6-4 to TRBJ2-3; 12 nucleotides match TRBD2. Trimming at V came to 3 bases and at J to 4 bases, leaving 5 bases not matched to a gene. Germline CDR1 MRHNA, CDR2 SNTAGT. The CDR3 length is 16 residues. The CDR3 nucleotides are TGTGCCAGCAGTGAAGGGCGGACTAGCGGGGCAGATACGCAGTATTTT. Amino acids: CASSEGRTSGADTQYF.

This clonotype has more than one count but fewer than ten. The chain is built from TRBV11-2 and TRBJ2-1, with D uncertain. In germline, CDR1 is SGHAT, CDR2 FQNNGV. Trimming shortened V by 1 base and J by 7 bases, and 20 bases separated the two germline ends. This CDR3 is 17 amino acids long. CDR3: CASSLGPTPRKTNEQFF. In DNA form, the CDR3 reads TGTGCCAGCAGCTTAGGCCCCACCCCAAGGAAAACGAATGAGCAGTTCTTC.

This clonotype was picked up many times. This sequence joins TRBV6-1 and TRBJ2-3, with TRBD2 identical over 10 bases. The length of the CDR3 is 17 residues. With 6 bases clipped from V and 8 bases from J, the junction kept 17 bases outside the gene matches. Germline V gene sequence: CDR1 MNHNS, CDR2 SASEGT. CDR3 loop: CASRRTSGAIGSGTQYF. In DNA, the CDR3 is TGTGCCAGCAGGAGGACTAGCGGCGCCATAGGATCGGGTACGCAGTATTTT.

This rearrangement joins TRBV7-9 to TRBJ2-3; D not resolved. Germline V CDR1 and CDR2: SEHNR, FQNEAQ (reference sequence). The CDR3 spans 14 residues. V was trimmed by 1 base and J by 4 bases, leaving 9 bases between them. CDR3 DNA sequence: TGTGCCAGCAGCTTAGATCTACGGGCAGATACGCAGTATTTT. Protein: CASSLDLRADTQYF.

This clonotype was seen repeatedly, ten times or more. The chain combines TRBV29-1 with TRBJ1-1; the D is unclear. Per germline, CDR1 SQVTM and CDR2 ANQGSEA. The CDR3 has 13 residues. Trimming took off 1 base at V and 0 bases at J, with 6 bases between the two ends. The CDR3 nucleotides read TGCAGCGTTGAAGTGGAAATGAACACTGAAGCTTTCTTT. Translation gives CSVEVEMNTEAFF.

The chain joins TRBV7-2 to TRBJ2-7; 8 nucleotides align to TRBD2. J lost 6 bases, V lost 1 base, and 8 bases had no gene match. CDR1 is SGHTA, CDR2 FQGNSA, per germline. This CDR3 spans 15 amino acids. The CDR3 loop reads CASSLGGTRGGEQYF. The CDR3 DNA reads TGTGCCAGCAGCTTAGGGGGGACTAGAGGCGGCGAGCAGTACTTC.

The chain recombines TRBV6-2 or TRBV6-3 with TRBJ2-3; 12 nucleotides agree with TRBD2. CDR1 MNHEY and CDR2 SVGEGT come from the germline V gene. Trimming cost V 6 bases and J 4 bases; bases outside gene matches: 8. The CDR3 has 16 amino acids. CDR3 protein: CASSPSTSGGADTQYF. The CDR3 nucleotides are TGTGCCAGCAGCCCATCGACTAGCGGGGGAGCAGATACGCAGTATTTT.

This clonotype was recorded at least ten times. The rearrangement links TRBV6-2 or TRBV6-3 to TRBJ2-3, with D maybe TRBD1 (6 bases). The length of the CDR3 is 13 residues. Trimming removed 5 bases at V and 3 bases at J, with 9 bases between. Germline loops: CDR1 MNHEY, CDR2 SVGEGT. The CDR3 nucleotides are TGTGCCAGCAGTGTACAGGGTACAGATACGCAGTATTTT. Translating it yields CASSVQGTDTQYF.

The sample holds many counts of this clonotype. The chain joins TRBV6-5 to TRBJ2-2, with TRBD1 matching over 7 bases. The germline CDR1 and CDR2 sequences are MNHEY and SVGAGI. The length of the CDR3 is 17 residues. Germline trimming cut 0 bases from V and 5 bases from J; bases unmatched to any gene: 9. CDR3 protein: CASSYSGTGVRTGELFF. The CDR3 bases are TGTGCCAGCAGTTACTCGGGAACAGGGGTGCGGACCGGGGAGCTGTTTTTT.

This clonotype was observed at least ten times. The chain carries TRBV9 and TRBJ2-3; weak D call: TRBD2 (5 bases). The germline V gene has CDR1 SGDLS and CDR2 YYNGEE. V was clipped by 4 bases and J by 6 bases, with 21 bases between them. The CDR3 is 16 amino acids. The CDR3 reads CASSIKGWLATDTQYF. The DNA of the CDR3 is TGTGCCAGCAGCATCAAAGGGTGGCTAGCAACGGATACGCAGTATTTT.

The table lists this clonotype with many counts. The rearrangement uses TRBV4-2 and TRBJ2-5; D is perhaps TRBD1 or TRBD2 (6 bases each). Germline V gene sequence: CDR1 LGHNA, CDR2 YNFKEQ. Trimming took off 4 bases at V and 1 base at J, with 13 bases between the two ends. This CDR3 spans 15 amino acids. The CDR3 nucleotides are TGTGCCAGCAGCCGCCTGGAGGGGGGCCAAGAGACCCAGTACTTC. This sequence encodes CASSRLEGGQETQYF.

This clonotype was counted many times. The chain couples TRBV4-2 to TRBJ2-3, with TRBD2 identical over 11 bases. Looked up from germline, CDR1 is LGHNA and CDR2 is YNFKEQ. The CDR3 is 16 residues long. Trimming took 4 bases from V and 3 from J; bases not matched to a gene: 6. CDR3 loop: CASSPSGTSGTDTQYF. The CDR3 nucleotides are TGTGCCAGCAGCCCGTCCGGGACTAGCGGTACAGATACGCAGTATTTT.

This clonotype was seen more than once but under ten times. V is TRBV28 and J is TRBJ1-1; perhaps TRBD1 as D (5 bases). Trimming took off 8 bases at V and 1 base at J, with 17 bases between the two ends. CDR1 is MDHEN and CDR2 is SYDVKM in the germline V gene. The CDR3 runs to 15 residues. CDR3 sequence (DNA): TGTGCCAGCTCTCTTCTGGGACGGCCGAACACTGAAGCTTTCTTT. Translated: CASSLLGRPNTEAFF.

The V call is TRBV6-1, the J call TRBJ1-5; D is undetermined. The V gene's germline CDR1 is MNHNS and CDR2 SASEGT. The CDR3 covers 13 residues. Trimming removed 3 bases from V and 3 bases from J, with 6 bases in between. This CDR3 reads CASSDSFNQPQHF. The CDR3 coding sequence is TGTGCCAGCAGTGACAGTTTCAATCAGCCCCAGCATTTT.

The chain couples TRBV27 to TRBJ1-5; D might be TRBD1 (6 bases). CDR3 length equals 16 residues. Looked up from germline, CDR1 is MNHEY and CDR2 is SMNVEV (reference sequence). The V end lost 2 bases, the J end lost 0 bases, and 11 bases lay between the germline ends. Written as DNA, the CDR3 is TGTGCCAGCAGTTTAAAGGGGGGTTATAGCAATCAGCCCCAGCATTTT. It codes for CASSLKGGYSNQPQHF.

The sample holds a few counts of this clonotype. J is TRBJ1-2 and V is TRBV5-1, with D tentatively TRBD1 (5 bases). V gave up 4 bases and J gave up 2 bases, with 12 bases separating them. Looked up from germline, CDR1 is SGHRS and CDR2 is YFSETQ. This CDR3 has 14 amino acids. CDR3 protein: CASSGTGRNYGYTF. CDR3 coding DNA: TGCGCCAGCAGCGGTACAGGAAGGAACTATGGCTACACCTTC.

V usage is TRBV11-2 and J usage is TRBJ1-2; TRBD1 might be the D (6 bases). Germline loops: CDR1 SGHAT, CDR2 FQNNGV. V lost 5 bases, J lost 3 bases, and 16 bases lay in between. This CDR3 comprises 15 residues. The CDR3 DNA sequence: TGTGCCAGCAGCACACCGGGACAAACTTACTATGGCTACACCTTC. This encodes CASSTPGQTYYGYTF.

This clonotype was counted many times. V usage is TRBV4-3 and J usage is TRBJ2-2; D uncertain. Trimming took off 0 bases at V and 4 bases at J, with 15 bases between the two ends. CDR1 is LGHNA, CDR2 YSLEER, per germline. This CDR3 spans 17 amino acids. The CDR3 region has the DNA TGCGCCAGCAGCCAAGAGATCCGGGTTGCGGTCACCGGGGAGCTGTTTTTT. The encoded protein is CASSQEIRVAVTGELFF.

This clonotype was seen at least ten times. This chain links TRBV12-3 or TRBV12-4 with TRBJ1-1; unclear D gene. CDR3 length equals 17 residues. With 8 bases removed from V and 0 bases from J, the gap between germline ends came to 22 bases. The CDR3 reads CASRYSKFRGMNTEAFF. CDR3 nucleotides: TGTGCCAGCCGGTATTCGAAGTTTCGGGGAATGAACACTGAAGCTTTCTTT.

V and J are TRBV27 and TRBJ1-2, with unresolved D. Trimming cost V 7 bases and J 1 base, with 13 bases left between them. The CDR3 has 14 amino acids. Germline lookup yields CDR1 MNHEY and CDR2 SMNVEV (reference sequence). CDR3: CASTGRGVNYGYTF. The CDR3 nucleotides are TGTGCCAGCACCGGACGGGGAGTTAACTATGGCTACACCTTC.

The chain carries TRBV3-1 and TRBJ1-1, with a tentative D call TRBD1 (6 bases). Between the trimmed V and J ends, which lost 4 bases and 8 bases, there was a span of 11 bases. This CDR3 comprises 12 residues. CDR1 is LGHDT and CDR2 is YNNKEL in the germline V gene (reference sequence). CDR3 amino acids: CASSLKDSEAFF. The DNA for the CDR3 is TGTGCCAGCAGCCTTAAGGACAGCGAAGCTTTCTTT.

This clonotype was seen more than once but under ten times. V and J are TRBV6-2 or TRBV6-3 and TRBJ2-7; D is possibly TRBD1 or TRBD2 (6 bases each). The CDR3 sequence is 16 residues long. Trimming stripped 10 bases from V and 4 bases from J, with 26 bases between. Per the germline V gene, CDR1 is MNHEY and CDR2 is SVGEGT. CDR3: CATASEGGPRLYEQYF. CDR3 bases: TGTGCCACCGCGTCAGAAGGGGGGCCCCGGCTTTACGAGCAGTACTTC.

The chain carries TRBV7-6 and TRBJ1-4, with D perhaps matching TRBD1 (6 bases). The CDR3 contains 16 residues. The germline V gene has CDR1 SGHVS and CDR2 FNYEAQ. Trimming pared 8 bases from V and 5 bases from J, leaving 21 bases between. CDR3 amino acids: CASRRTDLTYNEKLFF. The CDR3 nucleotides read TGTGCCAGCCGCCGGACAGACTTAACGTACAATGAAAAACTGTTTTTT. The complete variable domain, with remaining parts taken from reference TRBV7-6 and TRBJ1-4, reads GAGVSQSPRYKVTKRGQDVALRCDPISGHVSLYWYRQALGQGPEFLTYFNYEAQQDKSGLPNDRFSAERPEGSISTLTIQRTEQRDSAMYRCASRRTDLTYNEKLFFGSGTQLSVL.

The chain joins TRBV6-1 to TRBJ2-3; 13 positions match TRBD2. The CDR3 consists of 17 residues. From germline, CDR1 is MNHNS and CDR2 SASEGT. V shed 4 bases and J 6 bases; nucleotides not matched to a gene: 10. The CDR3 here is CASSALLAGGPSDTQYF. The DNA of the CDR3 is TGTGCCAGCAGTGCCTTACTAGCGGGGGGGCCTTCCGATACGCAGTATTTT.

This clonotype was detected many times. This sequence joins TRBV18 and TRBJ2-7; TRBD2 is a possible D gene (6 bases). V lost 3 bases to trimming and J lost 5 bases, with 14 bases between them. The CDR3 extends over 14 amino acids. Germline CDR1 and CDR2: KGHSH and LQKENI. The DNA of the CDR3 is TGTGCCAGCTCACCGGGAGGCAGCCGAGACGAGCAGTACTTC. This gives the protein CASSPGGSRDEQYF.

This chain joins TRBV7-2 and TRBJ2-3, with 12 positions matching TRBD2. With V trimmed by 1 base and J by 0 bases, 8 bases remained unmatched. Germline assignment: CDR1 SGHTA and CDR2 FQGNSA. The CDR3 runs to 19 residues. The CDR3 region has the DNA TGTGCCAGCAGCTTAGGGTCGGCTAGCGGGGGGGCTAGCACAGATACGCAGTATTTT. It translates to CASSLGSASGGASTDTQYF.

V usage is TRBV2 and J usage is TRBJ2-7; D might be TRBD2 (6 bases). Trimming pared 6 bases from V and 6 bases from J, leaving 21 bases between. This CDR3 is 15 amino acids long. The germline CDR1 and CDR2 sequences are SNHLY and FYNNEI. The CDR3 is CASRSRLERNGEQYF. CDR3 nucleotide sequence: TGTGCCAGCAGAAGTAGACTAGAAAGGAACGGCGAGCAGTACTTC.